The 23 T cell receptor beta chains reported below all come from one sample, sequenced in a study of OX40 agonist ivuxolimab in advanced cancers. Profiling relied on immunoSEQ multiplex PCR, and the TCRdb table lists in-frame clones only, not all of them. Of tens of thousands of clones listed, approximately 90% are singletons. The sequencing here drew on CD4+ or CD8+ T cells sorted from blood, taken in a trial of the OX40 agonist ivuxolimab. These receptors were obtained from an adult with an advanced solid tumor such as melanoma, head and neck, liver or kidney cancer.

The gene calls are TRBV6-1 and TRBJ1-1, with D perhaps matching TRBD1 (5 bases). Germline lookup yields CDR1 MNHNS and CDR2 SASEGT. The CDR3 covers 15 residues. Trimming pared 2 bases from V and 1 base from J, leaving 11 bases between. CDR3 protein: CASSEFGGWNTEAFF. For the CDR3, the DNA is TGTGCCAGCAGTGAATTCGGGGGGTGGAACACTGAAGCTTTCTTT.

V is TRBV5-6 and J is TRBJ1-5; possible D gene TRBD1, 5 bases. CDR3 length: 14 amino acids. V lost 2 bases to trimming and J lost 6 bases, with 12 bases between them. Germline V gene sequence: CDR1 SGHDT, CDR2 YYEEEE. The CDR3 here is CASSFGHGGQPQHF. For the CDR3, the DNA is TGTGCCAGCAGCTTTGGACACGGAGGTCAGCCCCAGCATTTT.

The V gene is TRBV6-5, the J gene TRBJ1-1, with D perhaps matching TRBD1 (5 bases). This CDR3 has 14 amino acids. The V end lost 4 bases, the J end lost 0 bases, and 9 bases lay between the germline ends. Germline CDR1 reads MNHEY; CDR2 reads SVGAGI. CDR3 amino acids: CASSFGRVNTEAFF. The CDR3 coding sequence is TGTGCCAGCAGTTTTGGCAGGGTGAACACTGAAGCTTTCTTT.

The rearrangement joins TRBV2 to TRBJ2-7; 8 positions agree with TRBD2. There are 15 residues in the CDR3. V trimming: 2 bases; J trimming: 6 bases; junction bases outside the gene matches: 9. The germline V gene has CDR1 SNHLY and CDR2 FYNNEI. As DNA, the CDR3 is TGTGCCAGCAGTGAAACGGGAGGGCCTGCAGCCGAGCAGTACTTC. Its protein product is CASSETGGPAAEQYF. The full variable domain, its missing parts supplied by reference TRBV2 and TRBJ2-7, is EPEVTQTPSHQVTQMGQEVILRCVPISNHLYFYWYRQILGQKVEFLVSFYNNEISEKSEIFDDQFSVERPDGSNFTLKIRSTKLEDSAMYFCASSETGGPAAEQYFGPGTRLTVT.

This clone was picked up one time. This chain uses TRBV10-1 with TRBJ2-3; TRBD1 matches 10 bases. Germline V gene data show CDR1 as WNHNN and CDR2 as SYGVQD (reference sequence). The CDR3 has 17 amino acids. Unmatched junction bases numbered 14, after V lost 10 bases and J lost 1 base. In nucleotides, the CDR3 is TGCGCCACATCACCCCAGGGACAGGGGTGGGGCACAGATACGCAGTATTTT. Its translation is CATSPQGQGWGTDTQYF.

The CDR3 spells CASSPGLAGGSYNEQFF. The CDR3 DNA follows: TGTGCCAGCAGCCCGGGACTAGCGGGAGGGTCCTACAATGAGCAGTTCTTC. The chain employs TRBV7-2 and TRBJ2-1; TRBD2 matches 16 bases. The CDR3 consists of 17 residues. In germline, CDR1 is SGHTA, CDR2 FQGNSA. The trim removed 5 bases at V and 1 base at J, leaving 2 bases unmatched.

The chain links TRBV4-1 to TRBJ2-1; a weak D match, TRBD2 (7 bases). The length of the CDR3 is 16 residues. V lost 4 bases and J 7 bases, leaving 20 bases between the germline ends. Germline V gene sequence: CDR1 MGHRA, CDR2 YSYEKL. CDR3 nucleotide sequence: TGCGCCAGCAGCCGTCTTTCAACGGGGGGCTGGAATGAGCAGTTCTTC. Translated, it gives CASSRLSTGGWNEQFF.

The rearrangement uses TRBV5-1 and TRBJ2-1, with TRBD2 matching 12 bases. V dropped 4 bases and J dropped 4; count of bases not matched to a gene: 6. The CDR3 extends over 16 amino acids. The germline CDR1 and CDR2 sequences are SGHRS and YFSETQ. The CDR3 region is CASSPGLAGPYNEQFF. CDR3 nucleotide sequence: TGCGCCAGCAGCCCCGGACTAGCGGGACCGTACAATGAGCAGTTCTTC.

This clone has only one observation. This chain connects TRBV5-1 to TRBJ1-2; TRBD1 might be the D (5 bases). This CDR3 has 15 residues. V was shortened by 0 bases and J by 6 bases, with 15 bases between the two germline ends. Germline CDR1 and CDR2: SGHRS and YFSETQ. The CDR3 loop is CASSLEVSGAHGYTF. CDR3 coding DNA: TGCGCCAGCAGCTTGGAGGTCAGTGGGGCGCATGGCTACACCTTC. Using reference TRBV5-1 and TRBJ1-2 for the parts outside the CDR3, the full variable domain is KAGVTQTPRYLIKTRGQQVTLSCSPISGHRSVSWYQQTPGQGLQFLFEYFSETQRNKGNFPGRFSGRQFSNSRSEMNVSTLELGDSALYLCASSLEVSGAHGYTFGSGTRLTVV.

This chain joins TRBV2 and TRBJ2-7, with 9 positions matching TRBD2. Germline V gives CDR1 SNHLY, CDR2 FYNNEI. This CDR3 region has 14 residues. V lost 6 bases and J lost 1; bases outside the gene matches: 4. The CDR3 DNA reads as TGTGCCAGCAGGGGGGCGGGAGGGTCCTACGAGCAGTACTTC. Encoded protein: CASRGAGGSYEQYF.

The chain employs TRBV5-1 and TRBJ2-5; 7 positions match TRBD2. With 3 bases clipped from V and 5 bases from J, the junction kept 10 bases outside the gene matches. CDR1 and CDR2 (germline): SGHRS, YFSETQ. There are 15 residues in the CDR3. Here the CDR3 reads CASSSVGTNWETQYF. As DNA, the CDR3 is TGCGCCAGCAGCTCAGTCGGGACTAATTGGGAGACCCAGTACTTC.

The CDR3 sequence: CASSLGSEAFF. As DNA, the CDR3 is TGCGCCAGCAGCTTGGGCAGTGAAGCTTTCTTT. The rearrangement links TRBV5-1 to TRBJ1-1; D is uncertain. The CDR3 is 11 residues long. V lost 0 bases to trimming and J lost 7 bases, with 4 bases between them. Per germline, CDR1 SGHRS and CDR2 YFSETQ.

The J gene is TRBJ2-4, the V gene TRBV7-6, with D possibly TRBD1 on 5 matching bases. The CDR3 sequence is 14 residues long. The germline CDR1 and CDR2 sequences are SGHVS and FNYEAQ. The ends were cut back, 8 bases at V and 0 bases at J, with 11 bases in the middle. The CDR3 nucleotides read TGTGCCAGCGGGGCCTTTTTAGCCAAAAACATTCAGTACTTC. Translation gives CASGAFLAKNIQYF.

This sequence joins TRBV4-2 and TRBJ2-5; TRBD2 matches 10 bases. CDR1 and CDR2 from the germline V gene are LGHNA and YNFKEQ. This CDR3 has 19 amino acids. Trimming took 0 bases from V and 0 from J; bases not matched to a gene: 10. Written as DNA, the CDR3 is TGTGCCAGCAGCCAAGAAGTAGGTCTAGCGGGAGTACACCAAGAGACCCAGTACTTC. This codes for CASSQEVGLAGVHQETQYF.

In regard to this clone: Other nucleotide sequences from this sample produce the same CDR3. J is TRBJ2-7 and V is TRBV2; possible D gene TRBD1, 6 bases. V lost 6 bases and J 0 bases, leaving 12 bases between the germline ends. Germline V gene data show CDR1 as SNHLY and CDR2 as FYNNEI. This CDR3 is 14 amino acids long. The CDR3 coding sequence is TGTGCCAGCAGGTTACAGGGAAGCTCCTACGAGCAGTACTTC. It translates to CASRLQGSSYEQYF.

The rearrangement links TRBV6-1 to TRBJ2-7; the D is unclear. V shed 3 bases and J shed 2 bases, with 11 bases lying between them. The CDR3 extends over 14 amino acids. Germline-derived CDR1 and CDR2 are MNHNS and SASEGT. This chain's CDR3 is CASSEYPGTYEQYF. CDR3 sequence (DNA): TGTGCCAGCAGTGAGTACCCCGGAACCTACGAGCAGTACTTC.

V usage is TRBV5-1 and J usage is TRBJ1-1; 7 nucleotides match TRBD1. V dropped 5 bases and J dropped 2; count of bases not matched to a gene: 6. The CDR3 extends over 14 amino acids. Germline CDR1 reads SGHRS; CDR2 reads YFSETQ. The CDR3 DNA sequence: TGCGCCAGCAGGCCCGGGACAGAAAACACTGAAGCTTTCTTT. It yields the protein CASRPGTENTEAFF.

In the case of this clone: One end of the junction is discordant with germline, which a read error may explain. CDR3 sequence: CASSLEARVAYGYTF. The CDR3, as DNA: TGTGCCAGCAGCTTGGAGGCCAGGGTCGCCTATGGCTACACCTTC. The chain carries TRBV5-3 and TRBJ1-2; weak D call: TRBD1 (5 bases). TRBV5-3 is recorded as an ORF, its role being uncertain. The CDR3 contains 15 residues.

The CDR3 bases are TGTGCCAGCAGCTTAAGTTACGGGGCCACAGATACGCAGTATTTT. Amino acids: CASSLSYGATDTQYF. The chain couples TRBV7-6 to TRBJ2-3; tentatively, D is TRBD1 or TRBD2 (5 bases each). The CDR3 has 15 amino acids. V gave up 2 bases and J gave up 2 bases, with 11 bases separating them. Germline lookup yields CDR1 SGHVS and CDR2 FNYEAQ.

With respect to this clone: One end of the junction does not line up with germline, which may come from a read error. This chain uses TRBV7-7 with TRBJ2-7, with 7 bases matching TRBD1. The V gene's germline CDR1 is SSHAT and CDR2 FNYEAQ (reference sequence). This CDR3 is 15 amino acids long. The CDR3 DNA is TGTGCTAGCAGCCCCGGGACAGTAACCTCCTACGAGCAGTACTTC. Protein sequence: CASSPGTVTSYEQYF.

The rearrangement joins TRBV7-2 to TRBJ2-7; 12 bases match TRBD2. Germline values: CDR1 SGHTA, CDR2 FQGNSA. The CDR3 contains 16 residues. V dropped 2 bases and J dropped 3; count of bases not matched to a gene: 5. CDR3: CASSLHGLAGLYEQYF. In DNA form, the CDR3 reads TGTGCCAGCAGCTTACACGGACTAGCGGGACTCTACGAGCAGTACTTC.

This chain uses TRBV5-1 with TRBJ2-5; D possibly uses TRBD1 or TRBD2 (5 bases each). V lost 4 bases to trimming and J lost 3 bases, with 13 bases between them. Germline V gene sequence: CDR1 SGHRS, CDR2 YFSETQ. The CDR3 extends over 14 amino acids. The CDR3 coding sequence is TGCGCCAGCAGCCCGGGACCAAACGAAGAGACCCAGTACTTC. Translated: CASSPGPNEETQYF.

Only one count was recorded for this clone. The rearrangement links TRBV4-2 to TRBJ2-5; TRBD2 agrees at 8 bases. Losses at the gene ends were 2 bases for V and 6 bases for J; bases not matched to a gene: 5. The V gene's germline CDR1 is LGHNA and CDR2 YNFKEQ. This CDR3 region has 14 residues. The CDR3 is CASSQTGGPKTQYF. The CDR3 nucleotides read TGTGCCAGCAGCCAAACGGGGGGGCCCAAGACCCAGTACTTC.